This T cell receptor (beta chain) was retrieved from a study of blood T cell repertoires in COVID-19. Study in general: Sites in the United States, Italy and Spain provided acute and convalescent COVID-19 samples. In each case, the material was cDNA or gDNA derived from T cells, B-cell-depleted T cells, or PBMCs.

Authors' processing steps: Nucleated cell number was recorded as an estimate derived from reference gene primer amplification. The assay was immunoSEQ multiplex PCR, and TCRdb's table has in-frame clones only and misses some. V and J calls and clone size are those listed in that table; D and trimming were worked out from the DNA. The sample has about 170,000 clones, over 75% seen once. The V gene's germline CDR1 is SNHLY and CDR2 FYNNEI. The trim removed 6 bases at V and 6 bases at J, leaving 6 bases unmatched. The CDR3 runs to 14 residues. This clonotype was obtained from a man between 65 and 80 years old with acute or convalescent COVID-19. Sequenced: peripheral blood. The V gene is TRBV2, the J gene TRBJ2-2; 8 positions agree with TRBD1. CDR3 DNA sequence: TGTGCCAGCAGGGCAGGGGGCTGGTCCGGGGAGCTGTTTTTT. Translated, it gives CASRAGGWSGELFF.